These 32 T cell receptor beta chains came from one sample sequenced in a study of beta chain features in type 1 diabetes. Every bit of the isolated RNA underwent reverse transcription, so sequencing read expressed TCRB transcripts. TCRdb's table, derived via immunoSEQ multiplex PCR, lists solely in-frame clones and lacks some. The sample shows around 260,000 clones, around 25% of them seen only once. General study results and limits: Type 1 diabetes patients had TCRB CDR3s that were shorter (moderately but significantly so) in all four CD4+ subsets.

Their antigens are not known. The sequencing sample was made of naive CD4+ T cells from blood. The receptors derive from a woman aged 25 to 39 with type 1 diabetes.

This clone was detected a few times. The rearrangement joins TRBV4-1 to TRBJ2-2; weak D call: TRBD2 (5 bases). The CDR3 covers 18 residues. CDR1 is MGHRA and CDR2 is YSYEKL in the germline V gene. The ends were cut back, 0 bases at V and 4 bases at J, with 18 bases in the middle. As DNA, the CDR3 is TGCGCCAGCAGCCAAGATGCGCCGGCAGGAGGTCGCACCGGGGAGCTGTTTTTT. The encoded protein is CASSQDAPAGGRTGELFF.

V gene TRBV27 combines with J gene TRBJ1-5; no definite D call. Germline CDR1 and CDR2: MNHEY and SMNVEV (reference sequence). The CDR3 contains 13 residues. V lost 4 bases to trimming and J lost 3 bases, with 7 bases between them. For the CDR3, the DNA is TGTGCCAGCAGTTACCGGGTCAATCAGCCCCAGCATTTT. Its translation is CASSYRVNQPQHF.

The chain is built from TRBV2 and TRBJ2-1, with unresolved D. V lost 4 bases and J lost 8, with 12 bases in between. Per germline, CDR1 SNHLY and CDR2 FYNNEI. The CDR3 covers 13 residues. The CDR3: CASSVEVFDEQFF. The CDR3 DNA is TGTGCCAGCAGTGTAGAGGTATTCGATGAGCAGTTCTTC.

The chain links TRBV30 to TRBJ2-3; D is undetermined. The CDR3 contains 11 residues. Germline values: CDR1 GTSNPN, CDR2 SVGIG (reference sequence). The V end was cut by 3 bases, the J end by 2 bases, with 3 bases between. CDR3 DNA sequence: TGTGCCTGGAGCGTCACAGATACGCAGTATTTT. It is translated as CAWSVTDTQYF.

V usage is TRBV15 and J usage is TRBJ2-7; 7 bases map to TRBD2. The J segment lost 5 bases and the V segment lost 5 bases, leaving 12 bases of the junction unmatched. This CDR3 is 15 amino acids long. Germline-derived CDR1 and CDR2 are LNHNV and YYDKDF (reference sequence). This CDR3 reads CATSPTWRERNEQYF. CDR3 coding DNA: TGTGCCACCAGCCCAACCTGGCGGGAGAGGAACGAGCAGTACTTC.

This clone was seen more than once but under ten times. The junction shows a germline mismatch at one end, possibly a read error. The chain couples TRBV4-2 to TRBJ1-2, with a possible D match to TRBD1 (6 bases). The length of the CDR3 is 13 residues. Germline V CDR1 and CDR2: LGHNA, YNFKEQ. The CDR3 DNA reads as TGTGCCAGCAACCAAAACACAGGGAATGGCTACACCTTC. Translation gives CASNQNTGNGYTF.

The chain employs TRBV10-3 and TRBJ2-3; possible D gene TRBD2, 6 bases. Germline values: CDR1 ENHRY, CDR2 SYGVKD. Trimming took 10 bases from V and 2 from J, leaving 16 bases between them. This CDR3 region has 14 residues. CDR3 sequence reads: CASRPGTFTDTQYF. CDR3 sequence (DNA): TGTGCCAGCCGACCGGGGACTTTCACAGATACGCAGTATTTT.

The chain is built from TRBV19 and TRBJ2-6; 8 bases map to TRBD1. Germline CDR1 LNHDA, CDR2 SQIVND (reference sequence). This CDR3 comprises 16 residues. Trimming at V came to 3 bases and at J to 1 base, leaving 2 bases not matched to a gene. CDR3 nucleotides: TGTGCCAGTAGTATGGACAGGGCTTCTGGGGCCAACGTCCTGACTTTC. Translating it yields CASSMDRASGANVLTF.

The chain combines TRBV30 with TRBJ2-3, with 7 bases fitting TRBD2. The germline gives CDR1 GTSNPN, CDR2 SVGIG (reference sequence). The CDR3 is 13 amino acids. The trim removed 5 bases at V and 8 bases at J, leaving 10 bases unmatched. The CDR3 region is CAWDLAAPGTQYF. CDR3 nucleotides: TGTGCCTGGGACCTAGCGGCCCCGGGTACGCAGTATTTT.

V is TRBV25-1 and J is TRBJ2-3; TRBD1 is a possible D gene (5 bases). The germline V and J ends were trimmed by 4 bases and 2 bases, with 7 bases remaining between them. This CDR3 is 13 amino acids long. Germline CDR1 MGHDK, CDR2 SYGVNS. CDR3 nucleotide sequence: TGTGCCAGCAGTGTGACAGACACAGATACGCAGTATTTT. Protein: CASSVTDTDTQYF.

This clone showed up just once. The chain is built from TRBV14 and TRBJ2-5; maybe TRBD1 (6 bases). CDR1 is SGHDN and CDR2 is FVKESK in the germline V gene. The CDR3 totals 17 residues. Trimming cost V 1 base and J 1 base, with 16 bases left between them. CDR3 residues: CASSQGPEDSLQETQYF. CDR3 DNA sequence: TGTGCCAGCAGCCAAGGCCCGGAGGACAGCCTCCAAGAGACCCAGTACTTC.

This clone was seen a few times. This chain connects TRBV6-1 to TRBJ1-2; a weak D match, TRBD1 (5 bases). The CDR3 runs 14 residues. The V end was cut by 6 bases, the J end by 8 bases, with 19 bases between. CDR1 and CDR2 from the germline V gene are MNHNS and SASEGT. CDR3 nucleotide sequence: TGTGCCAGCAGCGAATGGGGCAGAGGAGAGGGCTACACCTTC. Protein sequence: CASSEWGRGEGYTF.

The CDR3 sequence: CASSTGFTGANVLTF. Written as DNA, the CDR3 is TGTGCCAGTAGTACCGGGTTCACTGGGGCCAACGTCCTGACTTTC. The V and J genes are TRBV19 and TRBJ2-6; D unresolved. Germline CDR1 reads LNHDA; CDR2 reads SQIVND (reference sequence). V was trimmed by 4 bases and J by 2 bases, leaving 9 bases between them. This CDR3 contains 15 residues.

This clone has only a few counts. Here the CDR3 DNA reads TGTGCCTGGGCCCCGACAGGGTACGAGCAGTACTTC. Amino acids: CAWAPTGYEQYF. The chain is built from TRBV30 and TRBJ2-7; 7 bases line up with TRBD1. Trimming took 5 bases from V and 4 from J; bases not matched to a gene: 5. The CDR3 consists of 12 residues. Germline values: CDR1 GTSNPN, CDR2 SVGIG (reference sequence).

This clone has just a few counts. This chain joins TRBV9 and TRBJ2-2, with D possibly matching TRBD1 (5 bases). From germline, CDR1 is SGDLS and CDR2 YYNGEE. The CDR3 is made up of 14 amino acids. Trimming removed 3 bases from V and 5 bases from J, with 11 bases in between. The CDR3 coding sequence is TGTGCCAGCAGCGCGACAGTTGCGACCGGGGAGCTGTTTTTT. Encoded protein: CASSATVATGELFF. The complete variable domain, with remaining parts taken from reference TRBV9 and TRBJ2-2, reads DSGVTQTPKHLITATGQRVTLRCSPRSGDLSVYWYQQSLDQGLQFLIQYYNGEERAKGNILERFSAQQFPDLHSELNLSSLELGDSALYFCASSATVATGELFFGEGSRLTVL.

This chain joins TRBV7-9 and TRBJ2-5; 9 positions agree with TRBD2. The CDR3 is made up of 15 amino acids. Losses at the gene ends were 5 bases for V and 2 bases for J; bases not matched to a gene: 6. The germline V gene encodes CDR1 SEHNR and CDR2 FQNEAQ (reference sequence). The CDR3, as DNA: TGTGCCAGCAGCCCTCAGCGGGAGGTTCAAGAGACCCAGTACTTC. As protein: CASSPQREVQETQYF.

The chain uses TRBV29-1 and TRBJ2-3; weak D call: TRBD2 (6 bases). The V and J ends lost 1 base and 0 bases respectively, with 14 bases between them. The length of the CDR3 is 16 residues. CDR1 and CDR2 from the germline V gene are SQVTM and ANQGSEA. The CDR3 DNA follows: TGCAGCGTTGAAGTGGGAGGCTCGTCTAGCACAGATACGCAGTATTTT. This codes for CSVEVGGSSSTDTQYF.

This clone was detected once. The chain links TRBV9 to TRBJ2-3; TRBD2 might be the D (6 bases). V dropped 2 bases and J dropped 4 bases, with 11 bases sitting between them. The CDR3 has 14 residues. Germline V lookup: CDR1 SGDLS, CDR2 YYNGEE. As DNA, the CDR3 is TGTGCCAGCAGCGTGGAGGTAGCGGCAGATACGCAGTATTTT. It codes for CASSVEVAADTQYF.

This clone was counted between two and nine times. The chain recombines TRBV30 with TRBJ1-1, with unresolved D. Trimming left V 2 bases short and J 1 base short, with 2 bases between. This CDR3 contains 11 residues. CDR1 is GTSNPN, CDR2 SVGIG, per germline (reference sequence). The CDR3 sequence: CAWSRNTEAFF. The CDR3 DNA follows: TGTGCCTGGAGTCGGAACACTGAAGCTTTCTTT. Full variable domain (missing parts from reference TRBV30 and TRBJ1-1): SQTIHQWPATLVQPVGSPLSLECTVEGTSNPNLYWYRQAAGRGLQLLFYSVGIGQISSEVPQNLSASRPQDRQFILSSKKLLLSDSGFYLCAWSRNTEAFFGQGTRLTVV.

This chain uses TRBV30 with TRBJ2-3; D is ambiguous. CDR1 is GTSNPN, CDR2 SVGIG, per germline (reference sequence). The CDR3 is made up of 15 amino acids. V was clipped by 5 bases and J by 3 bases, with 18 bases between them. The CDR3 is CAWARLRTPTDTQYF. The CDR3, as DNA: TGTGCCTGGGCCAGGCTTCGAACACCGACAGATACGCAGTATTTT.

This clone was observed a few times. This sequence joins TRBV5-1 and TRBJ2-7, with 7 bases lining up with TRBD2. V lost 4 bases and J lost 2; bases outside the gene matches: 9. CDR1 is SGHRS, CDR2 YFSETQ, per germline. The CDR3 consists of 15 residues. The CDR3 region is CASSQVAGGTYEQYF. In DNA, the CDR3 is TGCGCCAGCAGCCAGGTAGCGGGCGGAACCTACGAGCAGTACTTC.

The V and J genes are TRBV30 and TRBJ1-2, with 8 bases that match TRBD1. The CDR3 has 13 residues. The germline CDR1 and CDR2 sequences are GTSNPN and SVGIG (reference sequence). J gave up 3 bases and V 1 base, and 1 base lay outside the gene matches. The CDR3 sequence is CAWSEQGDYGYTF. In DNA, the CDR3 is TGTGCCTGGAGTGAACAGGGGGACTATGGCTACACCTTC.

J is TRBJ2-3 and V is TRBV11-2, with TRBD2 matching over 11 bases. Per the germline V gene, CDR1 is SGHAT and CDR2 is FQNNGV. This CDR3 has 16 residues. V was pared by 6 bases and J by 4 bases, with 9 bases of the junction left unmatched. The CDR3 is CASRPGTSGKADTQYF. The DNA for the CDR3 is TGTGCCAGCAGACCGGGGACTAGCGGAAAAGCAGATACGCAGTATTTT. The full variable domain, rest sourced from reference TRBV11-2 and TRBJ2-3, is EAGVAQSPRYKIIEKRQSVAFWCNPISGHATLYWYQQILGQGPKLLIQFQNNGVVDDSQLPKDRFSAERLKGVDSTLKIQPAKLEDSAVYLCASRPGTSGKADTQYFGPGTRLTVL.

This clone was counted once. This sequence joins TRBV7-9 and TRBJ2-7, with 10 bases matching TRBD2. Germline trimming cut 0 bases from V and 0 bases from J; bases unmatched to any gene: 8. Germline V gives CDR1 SEHNR, CDR2 FQNEAQ (reference sequence). This CDR3 comprises 18 residues. CDR3 sequence (DNA): TGTGCCAGCAGCTTAGCGTGGACTAGCGGTTTAGCCTCCTACGAGCAGTACTTC. This translates into CASSLAWTSGLASYEQYF.

The V gene is TRBV30, the J gene TRBJ1-2; TRBD1 aligns across 9 bases. The germline CDR1 and CDR2 sequences are GTSNPN and SVGIG (reference sequence). J lost 4 bases, V lost 5 bases, and 8 bases had no gene match. The CDR3 loop spans 14 amino acids. The DNA of the CDR3 is TGTGCCTGGCATGGGGGACAGGGTGTCTATGGCTACACCTTC. Amino acid sequence: CAWHGGQGVYGYTF.

This clone was observed once. The chain joins TRBV27 to TRBJ2-1; possibly TRBD1 for D (6 bases). Germline assignment: CDR1 MNHEY and CDR2 SMNVEV (reference sequence). The CDR3 totals 15 residues. Trimming pared 5 bases from V and 8 bases from J, leaving 19 bases between. The CDR3 DNA is TGTGCCAGCAGTAGGGACACCCGCACGGGCGATGAGCAGTTCTTC. Translation gives CASSRDTRTGDEQFF.

The chain joins TRBV4-1 to TRBJ1-2; D is possibly TRBD1 (6 bases). The V end was cut by 4 bases, the J end by 4 bases, with 16 bases between. CDR1 MGHRA and CDR2 YSYEKL come from the germline V gene. The CDR3 is 15 amino acids. CDR3 protein: CASSLTRTALYGYTF. CDR3 sequence (DNA): TGCGCCAGCAGCCTAACCAGGACAGCGCTCTATGGCTACACCTTC.

Of note for this clone: Other DNA sequences from this sample encode an identical CDR3 as well. J is TRBJ1-2 and V is TRBV5-1, with D possibly TRBD1 on 6 matching bases. The length of the CDR3 is 14 residues. V lost 2 bases and J 3 bases, leaving 11 bases between the germline ends. CDR1 and CDR2 from the germline V gene are SGHRS and YFSETQ. CDR3: CASSLAGADYGYTF. The CDR3 DNA sequence: TGCGCCAGCAGCTTAGCGGGGGCAGACTATGGCTACACCTTC.

CDR3 nucleotides: TGTGCCAGCAGTCGCGGACAGTTCTCGGGGGCCAAAAACATTCAGTACTTC. Protein sequence: CASSRGQFSGAKNIQYF. The V call is TRBV27, the J call TRBJ2-4, with D perhaps matching TRBD1 (6 bases). Deletions cut 5 bases from V and 1 base from J, with 18 bases between. CDR1 is MNHEY and CDR2 is SMNVEV in the germline V gene (reference sequence). The CDR3 sequence is 17 residues long.

The gene calls are TRBV18 and TRBJ2-7; 9 nucleotides align to TRBD2. Germline CDR1 KGHSH, CDR2 LQKENI. This CDR3 is built from 16 residues. V gave up 0 bases and J gave up 4 bases; unmatched junction bases: 7. Here the CDR3 reads CASSPPATSGYYEQYF. CDR3 nucleotides: TGTGCCAGCTCACCACCGGCGACTAGCGGTTATTACGAGCAGTACTTC.

The chain employs TRBV5-1 and TRBJ2-1; TRBD1 might be the D (6 bases). The CDR3 spans 15 residues. Germline V gene lookup returns CDR1 SGHRS and CDR2 YFSETQ. Trimming pared 4 bases from V and 0 bases from J, leaving 11 bases between. CDR3 sequence: CASSRTVNSYNEQFF. CDR3 DNA sequence: TGCGCCAGCAGCAGGACAGTGAACTCCTACAATGAGCAGTTCTTC.

This clone was picked up a small number of times. The chain uses TRBV27 and TRBJ1-2; 7 bases match TRBD1. Looked up from germline, CDR1 is MNHEY and CDR2 is SMNVEV (reference sequence). This CDR3 contains 12 residues. The J segment lost 13 bases and the V segment lost 6 bases, leaving 11 bases of the junction unmatched. CDR3: CASSRTGEGPTF. CDR3 in DNA: TGTGCCAGCAGCAGGACAGGTGAAGGCCCCACCTTC.